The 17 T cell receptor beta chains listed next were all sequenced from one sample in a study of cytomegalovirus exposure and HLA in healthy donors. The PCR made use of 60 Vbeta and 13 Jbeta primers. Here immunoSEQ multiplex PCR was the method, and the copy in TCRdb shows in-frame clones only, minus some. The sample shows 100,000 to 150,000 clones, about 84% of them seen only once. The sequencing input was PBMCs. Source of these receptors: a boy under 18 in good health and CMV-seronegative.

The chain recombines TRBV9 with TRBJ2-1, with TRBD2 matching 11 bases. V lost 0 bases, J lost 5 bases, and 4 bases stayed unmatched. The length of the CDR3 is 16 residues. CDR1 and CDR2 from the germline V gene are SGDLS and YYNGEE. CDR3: CASSVALLAGDNEQFF. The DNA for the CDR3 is TGTGCCAGCAGCGTAGCCTTACTAGCGGGGGACAATGAGCAGTTCTTC.

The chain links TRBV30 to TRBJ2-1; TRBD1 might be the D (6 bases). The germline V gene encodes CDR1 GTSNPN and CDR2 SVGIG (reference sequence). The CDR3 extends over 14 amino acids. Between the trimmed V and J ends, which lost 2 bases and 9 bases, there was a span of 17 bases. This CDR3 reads CAWSPTPTGLEQFF. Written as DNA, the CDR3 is TGTGCCTGGAGTCCCACCCCTACAGGGCTTGAGCAGTTCTTC. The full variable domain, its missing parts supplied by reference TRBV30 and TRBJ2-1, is SQTIHQWPATLVQPVGSPLSLECTVEGTSNPNLYWYRQAAGRGLQLLFYSVGIGQISSEVPQNLSASRPQDRQFILSSKKLLLSDSGFYLCAWSPTPTGLEQFFGPGTRLTVL.

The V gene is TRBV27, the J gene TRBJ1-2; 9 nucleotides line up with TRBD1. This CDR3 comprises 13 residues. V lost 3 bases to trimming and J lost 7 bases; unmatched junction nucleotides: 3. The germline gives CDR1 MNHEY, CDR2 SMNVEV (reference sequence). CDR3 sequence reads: CASSLGQGFGYTF. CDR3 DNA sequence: TGTGCCAGCAGTTTGGGACAGGGATTTGGCTACACCTTC.

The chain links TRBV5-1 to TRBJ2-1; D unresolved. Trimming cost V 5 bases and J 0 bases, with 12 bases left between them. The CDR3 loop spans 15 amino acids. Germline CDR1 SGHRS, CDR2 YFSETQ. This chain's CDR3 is CASRLLPSSYNEQFF. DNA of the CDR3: TGCGCCAGCAGGCTTCTGCCGAGCTCCTACAATGAGCAGTTCTTC.

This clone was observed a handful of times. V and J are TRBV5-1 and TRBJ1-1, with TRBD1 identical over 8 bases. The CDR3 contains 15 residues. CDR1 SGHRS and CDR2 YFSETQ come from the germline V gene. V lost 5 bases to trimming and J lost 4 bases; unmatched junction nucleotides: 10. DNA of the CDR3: TGCGCCAGCAGTAGAATAGGACAGGGTGGCACTGAAGCTTTCTTT. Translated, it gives CASSRIGQGGTEAFF. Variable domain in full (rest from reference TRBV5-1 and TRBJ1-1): KAGVTQTPRYLIKTRGQQVTLSCSPISGHRSVSWYQQTPGQGLQFLFEYFSETQRNKGNFPGRFSGRQFSNSRSEMNVSTLELGDSALYLCASSRIGQGGTEAFFGQGTRLTVV.

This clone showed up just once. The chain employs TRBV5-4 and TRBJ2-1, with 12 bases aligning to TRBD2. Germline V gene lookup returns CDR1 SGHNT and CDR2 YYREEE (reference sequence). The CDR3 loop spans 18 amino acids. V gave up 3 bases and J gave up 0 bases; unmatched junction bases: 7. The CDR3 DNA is TGTGCCAGCAGCTCTGGACTAGCGGGACCGAGCTCCTACAATGAGCAGTTCTTC. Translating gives CASSSGLAGPSSYNEQFF.

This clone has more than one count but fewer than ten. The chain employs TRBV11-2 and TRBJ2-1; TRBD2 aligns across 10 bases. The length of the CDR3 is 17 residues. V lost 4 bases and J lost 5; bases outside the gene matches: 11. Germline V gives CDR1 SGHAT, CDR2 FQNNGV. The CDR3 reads CASSSWLAGDGDNEQFF. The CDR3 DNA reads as TGTGCCAGCAGCTCCTGGCTAGCGGGAGATGGCGACAATGAGCAGTTCTTC.

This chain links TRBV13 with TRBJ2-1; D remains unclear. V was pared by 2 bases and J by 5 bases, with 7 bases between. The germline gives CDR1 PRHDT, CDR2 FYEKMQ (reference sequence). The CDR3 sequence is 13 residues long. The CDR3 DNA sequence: TGTGCCAGCAGCTTATACATTAACAATGAGCAGTTCTTC. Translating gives CASSLYINNEQFF.

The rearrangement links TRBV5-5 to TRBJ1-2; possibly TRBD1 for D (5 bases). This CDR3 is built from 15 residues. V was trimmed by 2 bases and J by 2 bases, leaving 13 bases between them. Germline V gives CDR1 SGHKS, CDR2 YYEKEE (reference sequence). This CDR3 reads CASSFGWTPNYGYTF. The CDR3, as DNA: TGTGCCAGCAGCTTCGGGTGGACACCGAACTATGGCTACACCTTC.

CDR3 in DNA: TGTGCCAGCAGCTTGAATACGGGAGAAAAACTGTTTTTT. Translating it yields CASSLNTGEKLFF. V gene TRBV5-8 combines with J gene TRBJ1-4; D gene ambiguous. The ends were cut back, 1 base at V and 8 bases at J, with 9 bases in the middle. Germline loops: CDR1 SGHTS, CDR2 YDEGEE. This CDR3 contains 13 residues.

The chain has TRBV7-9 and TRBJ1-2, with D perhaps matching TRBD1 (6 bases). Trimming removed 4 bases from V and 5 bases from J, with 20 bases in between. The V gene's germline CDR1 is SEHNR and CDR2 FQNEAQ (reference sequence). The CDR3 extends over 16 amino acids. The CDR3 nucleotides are TGTGCCAGCAGCTCGCGTATAACAGGGAAAGGATATGGCTACACCTTC. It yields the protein CASSSRITGKGYGYTF. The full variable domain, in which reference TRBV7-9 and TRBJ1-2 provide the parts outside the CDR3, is DTGVSQNPRHKITKRGQNVTFRCDPISEHNRLYWYRQTLGQGPEFLTYFQNEAQLEKSRLLSDRFSAERPKGSFSTLEIQRTEQGDSAMYLCASSSRITGKGYGYTFGSGTRLTVV.

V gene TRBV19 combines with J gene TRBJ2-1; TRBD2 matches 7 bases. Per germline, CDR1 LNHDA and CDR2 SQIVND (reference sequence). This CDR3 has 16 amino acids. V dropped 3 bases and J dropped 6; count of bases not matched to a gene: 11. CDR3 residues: CASSIQARTSANEQFF. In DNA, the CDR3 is TGTGCCAGTAGTATTCAGGCCAGGACTAGTGCCAATGAGCAGTTCTTC.

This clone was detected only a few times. The CDR3: CASSLDKGGRAGTQYF. The CDR3 DNA sequence: TGCGCCAGCAGCTTGGATAAGGGCGGGAGGGCCGGGACCCAGTACTTC. The genes are TRBV5-1 and TRBJ2-5; 9 nucleotides match TRBD2. V was pared by 0 bases and J by 7 bases, with 10 bases of the junction left unmatched. The CDR3 spans 16 residues. CDR1 is SGHRS, CDR2 YFSETQ, per germline.

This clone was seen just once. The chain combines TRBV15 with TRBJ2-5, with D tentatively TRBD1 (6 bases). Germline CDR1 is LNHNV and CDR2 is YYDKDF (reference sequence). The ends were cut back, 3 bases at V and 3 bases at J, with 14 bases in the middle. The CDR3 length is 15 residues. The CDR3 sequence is CATSSVVRDKETQYF. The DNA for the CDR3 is TGTGCCACCAGCAGTGTTGTCAGGGACAAAGAGACCCAGTACTTC.

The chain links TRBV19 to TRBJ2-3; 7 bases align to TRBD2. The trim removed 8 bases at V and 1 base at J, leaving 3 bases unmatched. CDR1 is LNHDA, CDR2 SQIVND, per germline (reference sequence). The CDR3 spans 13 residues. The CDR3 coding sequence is TGTGCCAGTCGACGGGAGGGCACAGATACGCAGTATTTT. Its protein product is CASRREGTDTQYF.

CDR3 DNA: TGTGCCAGCACCAGGGGACTAGCGGTTTACAATGAGCAGTTCTTC. Encoded protein: CASTRGLAVYNEQFF. The genes are TRBV7-2 and TRBJ2-1, with 11 bases identical to TRBD2. V shed 7 bases, J shed 4 bases, and the junction held 6 bases outside the gene matches. Germline lookup yields CDR1 SGHTA and CDR2 FQGNSA. CDR3 length: 15 amino acids.

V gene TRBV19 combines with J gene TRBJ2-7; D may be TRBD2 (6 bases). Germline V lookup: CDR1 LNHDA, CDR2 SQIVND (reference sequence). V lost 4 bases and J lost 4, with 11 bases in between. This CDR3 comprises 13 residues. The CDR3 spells CASSTPGTYEQYF. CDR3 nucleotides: TGTGCCAGTAGTACTCCCGGGACTTACGAGCAGTACTTC.